This entry features one TCR beta chain sequence. The sample is drawn from a study of cytomegalovirus exposure and HLA in healthy donors. PCR involved 60 Vbeta and 13 Jbeta primers. Data came from immunoSEQ multiplex PCR; TCRdb stores just in-frame clones and leaves some out. The sample has 90,000 to 110,000 clones; around 73% are singletons. With 0 bases clipped from V and 3 bases from J, the junction kept 5 bases outside the gene matches. CDR1 is SGHRS, CDR2 YFSETQ, per germline. CDR3 length: 15 residues. The genes are TRBV5-1 and TRBJ2-5; TRBD2 matches at 7 bases. This sequence was found in a man between 35 and 55 years old in good health and CMV-seronegative. Material for sequencing was PBMCs. CDR3 DNA: TGCGCCAGCAGCTTGGACGGGGGGACCGAAGAGACCCAGTACTTC. Protein: CASSLDGGTEETQYF.